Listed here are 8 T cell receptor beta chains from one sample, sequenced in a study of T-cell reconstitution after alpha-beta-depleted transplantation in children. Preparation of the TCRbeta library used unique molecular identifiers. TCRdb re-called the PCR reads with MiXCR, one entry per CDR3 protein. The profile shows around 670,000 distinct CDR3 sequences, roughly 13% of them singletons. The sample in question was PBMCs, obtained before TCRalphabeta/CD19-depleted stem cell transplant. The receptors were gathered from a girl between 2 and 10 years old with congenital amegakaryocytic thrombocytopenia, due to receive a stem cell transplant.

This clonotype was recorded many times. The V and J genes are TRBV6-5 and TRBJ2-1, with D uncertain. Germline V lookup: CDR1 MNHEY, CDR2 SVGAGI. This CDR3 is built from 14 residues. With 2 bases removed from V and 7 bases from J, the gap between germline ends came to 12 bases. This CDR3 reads CASSYDPIRNEQFF. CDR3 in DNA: TGTGCCAGCAGTTACGACCCCATAAGGAATGAGCAGTTCTTC.

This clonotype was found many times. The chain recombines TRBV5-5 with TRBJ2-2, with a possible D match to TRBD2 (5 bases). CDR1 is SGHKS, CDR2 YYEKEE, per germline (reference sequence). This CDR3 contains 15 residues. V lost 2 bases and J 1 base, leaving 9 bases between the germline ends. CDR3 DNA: TGTGCCAGCAGCTTCAATAGCGAGAACACCGGGGAGCTGTTTTTT. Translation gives CASSFNSENTGELFF.

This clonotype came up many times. The CDR3 coding sequence is TGTGCCAGTACCCTGGGACTCCCCACAGATACGCAGTATTTT. Residues: CASTLGLPTDTQYF. J is TRBJ2-3 and V is TRBV6-1; TRBD2 is a possible D gene (6 bases). Looked up from germline, CDR1 is MNHNS and CDR2 is SASEGT. V dropped 9 bases and J dropped 2 bases, with 15 bases sitting between them. This CDR3 region has 14 residues.

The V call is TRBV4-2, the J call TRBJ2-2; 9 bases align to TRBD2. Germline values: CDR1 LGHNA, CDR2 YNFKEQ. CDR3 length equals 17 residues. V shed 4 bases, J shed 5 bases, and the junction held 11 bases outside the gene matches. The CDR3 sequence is CASSPTRLAVLTGELFF. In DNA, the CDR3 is TGTGCCAGCAGCCCCACCCGACTAGCGGTTTTGACCGGGGAGCTGTTTTTT.

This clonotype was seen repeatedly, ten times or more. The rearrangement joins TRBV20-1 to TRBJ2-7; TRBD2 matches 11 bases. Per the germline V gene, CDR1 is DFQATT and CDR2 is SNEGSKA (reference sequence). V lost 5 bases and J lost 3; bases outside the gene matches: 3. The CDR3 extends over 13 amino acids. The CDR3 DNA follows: TGCAGTGCTGCCCTAGCGGGAGGCTACGAGCAGTACTTC. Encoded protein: CSAALAGGYEQYF.

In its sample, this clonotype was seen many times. The CDR3 here is CASRVAGVTGELFF. The CDR3 DNA is TGTGCCAGCAGGGTGGCGGGAGTTACCGGGGAGCTGTTTTTT. The chain is built from TRBV12-3 or TRBV12-4 and TRBJ2-2; TRBD2 agrees at 7 bases. J gave up 5 bases and V 6 bases, and 6 bases lay outside the gene matches. CDR3 length: 14 residues.

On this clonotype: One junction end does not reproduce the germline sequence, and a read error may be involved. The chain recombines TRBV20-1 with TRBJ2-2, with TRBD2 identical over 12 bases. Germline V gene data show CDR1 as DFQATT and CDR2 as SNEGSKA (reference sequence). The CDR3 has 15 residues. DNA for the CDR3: TGCAGTGCTAGAGGGAGACTAGCGGGAGTTGCGGAGCTGTCTTTT. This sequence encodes CSARGRLAGVAELSF.

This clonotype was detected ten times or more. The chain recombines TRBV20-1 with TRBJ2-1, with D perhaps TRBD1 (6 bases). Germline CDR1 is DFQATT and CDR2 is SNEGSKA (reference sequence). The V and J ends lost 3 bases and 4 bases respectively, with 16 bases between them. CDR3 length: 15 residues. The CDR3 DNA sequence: TGCAGTGCTAGGGAAAGCGACAGGAGGTACAATGAGCAGTTCTTC. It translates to CSARESDRRYNEQFF.